This T cell receptor (beta chain) was retrieved from a study of T cell repertoires in cytomegalovirus infection. Comments on this clonotype: Its target is unknown.

A single record per CDR3 protein comes from TCRdb applying MiXCR to the reads. The sample has hundreds of thousands of distinct CDR3 sequences; around a third are singletons. This receptor was obtained from a human donor in good health (CMV status not recorded). Some clones in this sample may be carry-over from other donors' samples. The sequences come from cultured PBMCs, collected from culture after CMV antigen stimulation.

In DNA form, the CDR3 reads TGCAGCGTCGACATAGGACAGGTCTCCCACAACACTGAAGCTTTCTTT. It specifies CSVDIGQVSHNTEAFF. This chain uses TRBV29-1 with TRBJ1-1; 7 bases align to TRBD1. Germline V gene lookup returns CDR1 SQVTM and CDR2 ANQGSEA. V trimming: 6 bases; J trimming: 2 bases; junction bases outside the gene matches: 15. The CDR3 runs 16 residues. The full variable domain, in which reference TRBV29-1 and TRBJ1-1 provide the parts outside the CDR3, is SAVISQKPSRDICQRGTSLTIQCQVDSQVTMMFWYRQQPGQSLTLIATANQGSEATYESGFVIDKFPISRPNLTFSTLTVSNMSPEDSSIYLCSVDIGQVSHNTEAFFGQGTRLTVV.